Each of the 3 T cell receptor beta chains below was sequenced from the same sample in a study of T cell repertoires in cytomegalovirus infection. TCRdb re-called the reads with MiXCR, one entry per CDR3 protein. The repertoire holds some 590,000 distinct CDR3 sequences, with approximately 40% as singletons. Their cognate antigens are unknown. Here the sequenced sample was cultured PBMCs, taken from culture after CMV antigen stimulation. The receptors come from a human donor in good health (CMV status not recorded). Some clones in this sample may be carry-over from other donors' samples.

The chain is built from TRBV20-1 and TRBJ1-2; 10 positions agree with TRBD1. The CDR3 loop spans 15 amino acids. Looked up from germline, CDR1 is DFQATT and CDR2 is SNEGSKA (reference sequence). V shed 6 bases and J 0 bases; nucleotides not matched to a gene: 7. Written as DNA, the CDR3 is TGCAGTGCGGACGGGACAGGGGCTGCTAACTATGGCTACACCTTC. Amino acid sequence: CSADGTGAANYGYTF.

This rearrangement joins TRBV15 to TRBJ2-5; 14 bases are shared with TRBD2. Germline-derived CDR1 and CDR2 are LNHNV and YYDKDF (reference sequence). The length of the CDR3 is 17 residues. The V gene end was trimmed by 9 bases and the J gene end by 2 bases; junction bases not matched to a gene: 11. The DNA of the CDR3 is TGTGCCACGGCGAAGGGGACTAGCGGGAGAGGGCAAGAGACCCAGTACTTC. Translating it yields CATAKGTSGRGQETQYF.

This clonotype was detected only a few times. The chain combines TRBV7-2 with TRBJ1-5; the match to TRBD1 covers 10 bases. With 5 bases clipped from V and 6 bases from J, the junction kept 7 bases outside the gene matches. CDR3 length: 15 amino acids. Germline V gene sequence: CDR1 SGHTA, CDR2 FQGNSA. The CDR3, as DNA: TGTGCCAGCAGCCCCGGGGACAGGGGCTCTCAGCCCCAGCATTTT. Protein product: CASSPGDRGSQPQHF.